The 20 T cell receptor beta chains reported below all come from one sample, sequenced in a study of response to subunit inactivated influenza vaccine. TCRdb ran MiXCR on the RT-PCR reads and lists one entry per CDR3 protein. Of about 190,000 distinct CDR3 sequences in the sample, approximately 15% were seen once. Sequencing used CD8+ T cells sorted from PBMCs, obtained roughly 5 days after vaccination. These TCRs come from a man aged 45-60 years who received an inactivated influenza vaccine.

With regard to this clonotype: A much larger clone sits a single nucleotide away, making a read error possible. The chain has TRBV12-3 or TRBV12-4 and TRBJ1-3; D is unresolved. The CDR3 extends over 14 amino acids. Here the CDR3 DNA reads TGTGCCAGCAGTTTGGGTCTGATCGGAAGCACCATATATTTT. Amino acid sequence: CASSLGLIGSTIYF.

CDR3 region: CASRTPGTSVSYEQYF. The CDR3 bases are TGTGCCAGCAGGACCCCAGGGACTAGCGTGTCCTACGAGCAGTACTTC. V is TRBV28 and J is TRBJ2-7; 10 positions match TRBD2. The CDR3 is made up of 16 amino acids. The ends lost 6 bases at V and 1 base at J; junction bases unmatched: 9. CDR1 is MDHEN and CDR2 is SYDVKM in the germline V gene.

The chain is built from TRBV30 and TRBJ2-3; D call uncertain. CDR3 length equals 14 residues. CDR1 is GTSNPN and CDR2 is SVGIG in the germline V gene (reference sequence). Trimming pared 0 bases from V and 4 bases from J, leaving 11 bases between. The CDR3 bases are TGTGCCTGGAGTGTGCTGATCAGTCCAGATACGCAGTATTTT. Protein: CAWSVLISPDTQYF. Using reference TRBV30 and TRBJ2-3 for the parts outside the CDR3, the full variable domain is SQTIHQWPATLVQPVGSPLSLECTVEGTSNPNLYWYRQAAGRGLQLLFYSVGIGQISSEVPQNLSASRPQDRQFILSSKKLLLSDSGFYLCAWSVLISPDTQYFGPGTRLTVL.

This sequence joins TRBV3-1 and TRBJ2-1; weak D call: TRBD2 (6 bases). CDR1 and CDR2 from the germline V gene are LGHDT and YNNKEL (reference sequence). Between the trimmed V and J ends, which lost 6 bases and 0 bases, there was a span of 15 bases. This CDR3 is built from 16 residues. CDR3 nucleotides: TGTGCCAGCAGTCCCCGGGACTTAAGCTCCTACAATGAGCAGTTCTTC. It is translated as CASSPRDLSSYNEQFF.

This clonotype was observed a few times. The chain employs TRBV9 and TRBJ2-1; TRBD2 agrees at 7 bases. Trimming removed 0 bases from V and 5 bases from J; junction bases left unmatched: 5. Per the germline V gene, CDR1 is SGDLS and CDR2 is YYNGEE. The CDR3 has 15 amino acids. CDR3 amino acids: CASSVGGGGHNEQFF. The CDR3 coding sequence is TGTGCCAGCAGCGTAGGGGGGGGAGGCCACAATGAGCAGTTCTTC.

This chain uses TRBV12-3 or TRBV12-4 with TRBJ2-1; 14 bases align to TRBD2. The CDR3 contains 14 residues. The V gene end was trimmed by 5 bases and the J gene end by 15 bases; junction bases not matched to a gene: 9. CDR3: CASSLTGLAGEGFF. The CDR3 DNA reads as TGTGCCAGCAGTCTTACGGGACTAGCGGGAGAGGGGTTCTTC.

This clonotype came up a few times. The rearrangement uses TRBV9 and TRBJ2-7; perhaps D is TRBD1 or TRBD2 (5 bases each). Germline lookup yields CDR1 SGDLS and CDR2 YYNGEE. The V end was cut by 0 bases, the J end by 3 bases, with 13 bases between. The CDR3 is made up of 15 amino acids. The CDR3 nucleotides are TGTGCCAGCAGCGTAGGGCCGGGACGCAACTACGAGCAGTACTTC. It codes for CASSVGPGRNYEQYF.

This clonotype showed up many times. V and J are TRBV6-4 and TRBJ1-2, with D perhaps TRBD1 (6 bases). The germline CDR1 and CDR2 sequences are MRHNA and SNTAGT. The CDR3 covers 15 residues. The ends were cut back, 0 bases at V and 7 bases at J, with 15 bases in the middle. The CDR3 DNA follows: TGTGCCAGCAGTGACTCGATCGGGGGACACCTTGGCTACACCTTC. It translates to CASSDSIGGHLGYTF.

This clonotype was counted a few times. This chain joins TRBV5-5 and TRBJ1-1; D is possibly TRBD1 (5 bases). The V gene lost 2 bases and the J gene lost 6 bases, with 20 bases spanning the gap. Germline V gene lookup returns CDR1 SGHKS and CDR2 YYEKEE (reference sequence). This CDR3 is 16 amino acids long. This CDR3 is CASSFSAEGRRAEAFF. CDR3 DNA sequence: TGTGCCAGCAGCTTTTCCGCGGAGGGGAGGAGAGCTGAAGCTTTCTTT. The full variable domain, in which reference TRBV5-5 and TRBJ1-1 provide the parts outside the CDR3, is DAGVTQSPTHLIKTRGQQVTLRCSPISGHKSVSWYQQVLGQGPQFIFQYYEKEERGRGNFPDRFSARQFPNYSSELNVNALLLGDSALYLCASSFSAEGRRAEAFFGQGTRLTVV.

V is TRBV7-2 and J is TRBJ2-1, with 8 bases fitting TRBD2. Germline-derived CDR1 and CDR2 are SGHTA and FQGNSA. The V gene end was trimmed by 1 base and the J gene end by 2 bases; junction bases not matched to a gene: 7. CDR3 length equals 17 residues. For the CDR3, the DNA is TGTGCCAGCAGCTTAGAGCGCGGGGGGCCCCCCTACAATGAGCAGTTCTTC. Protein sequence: CASSLERGGPPYNEQFF.

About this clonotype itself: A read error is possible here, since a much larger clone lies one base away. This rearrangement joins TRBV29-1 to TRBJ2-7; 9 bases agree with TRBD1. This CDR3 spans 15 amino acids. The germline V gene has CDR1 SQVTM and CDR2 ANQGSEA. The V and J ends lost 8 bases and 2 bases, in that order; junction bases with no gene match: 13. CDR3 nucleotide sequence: TGCAGCATGGAGACAGGGGGACCTTCTCCCTACGAGCAGTACTTC. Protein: CSMETGGPSPYEQYF.

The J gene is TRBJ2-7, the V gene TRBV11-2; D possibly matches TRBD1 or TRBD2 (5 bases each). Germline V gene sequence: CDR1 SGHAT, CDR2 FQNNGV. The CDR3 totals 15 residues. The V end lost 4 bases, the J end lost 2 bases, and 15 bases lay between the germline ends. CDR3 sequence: CASSSHRGRTYEQYF. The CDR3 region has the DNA TGTGCCAGCAGCTCCCACCGGGGCAGGACCTACGAGCAGTACTTC. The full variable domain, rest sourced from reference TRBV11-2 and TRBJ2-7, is EAGVAQSPRYKIIEKRQSVAFWCNPISGHATLYWYQQILGQGPKLLIQFQNNGVVDDSQLPKDRFSAERLKGVDSTLKIQPAKLEDSAVYLCASSSHRGRTYEQYFGPGTRLTVT.

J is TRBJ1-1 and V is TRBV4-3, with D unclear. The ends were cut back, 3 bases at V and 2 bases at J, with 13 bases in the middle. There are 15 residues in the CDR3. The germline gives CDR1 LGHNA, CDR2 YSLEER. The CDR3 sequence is CASSQWTLGNTEAFF. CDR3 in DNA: TGCGCCAGCAGCCAGTGGACCCTAGGAAACACTGAAGCTTTCTTT.

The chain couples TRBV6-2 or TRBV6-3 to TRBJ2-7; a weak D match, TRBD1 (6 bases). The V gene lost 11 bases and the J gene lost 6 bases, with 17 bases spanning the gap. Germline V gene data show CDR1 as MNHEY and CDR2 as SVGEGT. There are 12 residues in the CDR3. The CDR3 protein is CAVGTIRLEQYF. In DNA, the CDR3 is TGTGCCGTCGGGACAATCAGACTCGAGCAGTACTTC.

The CDR3 sequence: CANDSSNTEAFF. CDR3 DNA: TGCGCCAACGACAGCTCGAACACTGAAGCTTTCTTT. The chain is built from TRBV23-1 and TRBJ1-1, with D possibly TRBD1 on 5 matching bases. TRBV23-1 is an open reading frame whose function is uncertain. Trimming stripped 10 bases from V and 1 base from J, with 10 bases between. This CDR3 comprises 12 residues.

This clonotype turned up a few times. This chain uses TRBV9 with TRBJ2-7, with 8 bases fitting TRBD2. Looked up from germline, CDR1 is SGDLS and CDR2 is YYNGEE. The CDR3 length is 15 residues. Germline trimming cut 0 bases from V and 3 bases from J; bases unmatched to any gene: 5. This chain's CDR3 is CASSVGSGTHYEQYF. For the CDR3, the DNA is TGTGCCAGCAGCGTAGGTAGCGGGACCCACTACGAGCAGTACTTC.

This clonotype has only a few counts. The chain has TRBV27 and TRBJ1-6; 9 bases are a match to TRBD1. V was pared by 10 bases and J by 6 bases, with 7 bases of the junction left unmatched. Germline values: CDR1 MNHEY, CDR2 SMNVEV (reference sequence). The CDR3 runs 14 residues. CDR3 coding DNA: TGTGCCAAAACAGGGGGCGCGAGTAATTCACCCCTCCACTTT. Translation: CAKTGGASNSPLHF.

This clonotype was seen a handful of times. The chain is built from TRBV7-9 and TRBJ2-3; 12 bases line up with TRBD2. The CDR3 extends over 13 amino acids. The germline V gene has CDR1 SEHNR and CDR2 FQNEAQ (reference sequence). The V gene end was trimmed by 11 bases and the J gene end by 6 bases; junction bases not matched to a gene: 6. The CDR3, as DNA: TGTGCCGGAGTGACTAGCGGGAGCGATACGCAGTATTTT. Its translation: CAGVTSGSDTQYF.

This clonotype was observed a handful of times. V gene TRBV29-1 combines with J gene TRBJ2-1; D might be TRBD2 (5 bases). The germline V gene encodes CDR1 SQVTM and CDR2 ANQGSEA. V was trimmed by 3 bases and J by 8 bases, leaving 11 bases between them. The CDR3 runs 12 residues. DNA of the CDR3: TGCAGCGTTGACCGGGGTAGCGATGAGCAGTTCTTC. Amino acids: CSVDRGSDEQFF.

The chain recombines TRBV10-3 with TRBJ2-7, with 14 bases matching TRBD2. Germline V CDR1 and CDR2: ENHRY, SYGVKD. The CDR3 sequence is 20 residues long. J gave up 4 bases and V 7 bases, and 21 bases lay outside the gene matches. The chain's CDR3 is CAIMGTSGRFLPVRVYEQYF. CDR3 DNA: TGTGCCATCATGGGGACTAGCGGGAGATTTCTCCCTGTGCGGGTTTACGAGCAGTACTTC.